The text below deals with one T cell receptor beta chain. The antigen is undetermined. It was with 60 Vbeta and 13 Jbeta primers that the PCR ran. Assay used: immunoSEQ multiplex PCR; TCRdb lists only in-frame clones, some missing. This listing includes about 170,000 clones. Between the trimmed V and J ends, which lost 1 base and 2 bases, there was a span of 10 bases. The length of the CDR3 is 15 residues. In germline, CDR1 is KGHSH, CDR2 LQKENI. This specimen belongs to a study of cytomegalovirus exposure and HLA in healthy donors. Study-level points and caveats: The study recorded more than 150 TCR beta chains that were cytomegalovirus-associated. There were some V segments, including TRBV6-2 and TRBV6-3, excluded as indistinguishable. Judged likely to be a sequencing artifact was a cluster of highly shared sequence variants.

The sequence was collected from a young woman in good health and CMV-seropositive. The chain couples TRBV18 to TRBJ2-3, with D unresolved. The sample taken for sequencing was PBMCs. The chain's CDR3 is CASSPLQANTDTQYF. The CDR3 nucleotides read TGTGCCAGCTCACCACTTCAGGCCAACACAGATACGCAGTATTTT.